This T cell receptor (beta chain) was obtained from a study of blood T cell repertoires in COVID-19. About the study: COVID-19 samples collected from the United States, Italy and Spain covered acute and convalescent phases.

The germline gives CDR1 SGDLS, CDR2 YYNGEE. After removal of 4 bases from V and 2 bases from J, the junction contained 6 bases not matched to a gene. This CDR3 has 15 residues. Clinical histories supplied by participants themselves formed the basis of cohort assignment. Per the study methods: Amplification from reference gene primers served as the basis for estimated nucleated cell counts. The repertoire was sequenced with immunoSEQ multiplex PCR; TCRdb's copy has only in-frame clones and lacks some. V and J calls and clone size are copied from that table; D and trimming were computed from the DNA. The sample records 180,000 or so clones, 65% to 85% being singletons.

The TCR comes from a man aged 40-49 years who had recovered from COVID-19. This sequence joins TRBV9 and TRBJ2-3; 8 nucleotides align to TRBD2. Input material: PBMCs or T cells enriched from blood (not recorded which). The CDR3 loop reads CASSSGGRYTDTQYF. The CDR3 coding sequence is TGTGCCAGCAGCTCGGGGGGGCGATACACAGATACGCAGTATTTT.